The present TCR beta chain was sequenced within a study of blood T cell repertoires in COVID-19. This CDR3 region has 17 residues. V lost 0 bases to trimming and J lost 1 base, with 16 bases between them. CDR1 and CDR2 (germline): SGDLS, YYNGEE. Method: immunoSEQ multiplex PCR; TCRdb's copy keeps in-frame clones and lacks some. The sample contains about 150,000 clones, approximately 90% of which appear only once. The rearrangement links TRBV9 to TRBJ2-5, with a tentative D call TRBD2 (5 bases). Material: PBMCs or T cells enriched from blood (not recorded which). The TCR sequence derives from a man in his forties or fifties who had recovered from COVID-19. CDR3 DNA: TGTGCCAGCAGCGTAGACGGTCGTACTGGAGGCCAAGAGACCCAGTACTTC. Translation: CASSVDGRTGGQETQYF.